This TCR beta chain was obtained from a study of blood T cell repertoires in COVID-19. Study as a whole: Samples representing acute and convalescent COVID-19 were sourced from the United States, Italy and Spain.

Germline CDR1 and CDR2: LNHDA and SQIVND (reference sequence). The CDR3 sequence is 13 residues long. V was shortened by 10 bases and J by 7 bases, with 20 bases between the two germline ends. Repertoires were generated with immunoSEQ multiplex PCR, while TCRdb's copy carries only in-frame clones and drops some. The data show fewer than 500,000 clones, 80% to 90% seen once. This rearrangement joins TRBV19 to TRBJ2-7, with D tentatively TRBD2 (6 bases). Sequenced sample: peripheral blood. The TCR sequence derives from a man between 18 and 35 years old with COVID-19, enrolled during active disease. CDR3 coding DNA: TGTGCCAAAACTATACGGCACGGGGGTGAGCAGTACTTC. Encoded protein: CAKTIRHGGEQYF.